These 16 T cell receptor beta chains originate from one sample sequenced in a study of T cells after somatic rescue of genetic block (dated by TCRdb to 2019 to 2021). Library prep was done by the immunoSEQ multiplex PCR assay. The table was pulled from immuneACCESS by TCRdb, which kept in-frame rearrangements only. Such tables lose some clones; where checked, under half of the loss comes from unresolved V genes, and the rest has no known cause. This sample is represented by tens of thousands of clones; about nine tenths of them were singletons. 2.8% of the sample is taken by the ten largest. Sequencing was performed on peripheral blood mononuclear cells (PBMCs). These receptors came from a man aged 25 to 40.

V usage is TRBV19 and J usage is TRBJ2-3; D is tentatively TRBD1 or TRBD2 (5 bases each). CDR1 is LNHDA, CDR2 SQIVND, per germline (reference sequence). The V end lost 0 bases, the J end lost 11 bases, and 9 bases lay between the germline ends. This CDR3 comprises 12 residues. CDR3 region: CASSIDRERQYF. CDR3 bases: TGTGCCAGTAGTATAGACAGGGAGAGGCAGTATTTT.

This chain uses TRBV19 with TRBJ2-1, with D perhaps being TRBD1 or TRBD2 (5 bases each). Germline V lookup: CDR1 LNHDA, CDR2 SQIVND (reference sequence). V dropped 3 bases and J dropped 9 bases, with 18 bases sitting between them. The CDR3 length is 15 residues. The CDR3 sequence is CASSMGSGSTAEQFF. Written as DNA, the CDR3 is TGTGCCAGTAGTATGGGGTCAGGGAGTACCGCTGAGCAGTTCTTC.

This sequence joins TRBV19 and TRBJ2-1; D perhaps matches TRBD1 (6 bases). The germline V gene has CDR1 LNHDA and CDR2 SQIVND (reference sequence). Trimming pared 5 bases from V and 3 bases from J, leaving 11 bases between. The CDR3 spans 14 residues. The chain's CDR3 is CASSSGTSYNEQFF. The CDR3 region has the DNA TGTGCCAGTAGTTCCGGGACAAGCTACAATGAGCAGTTCTTC.

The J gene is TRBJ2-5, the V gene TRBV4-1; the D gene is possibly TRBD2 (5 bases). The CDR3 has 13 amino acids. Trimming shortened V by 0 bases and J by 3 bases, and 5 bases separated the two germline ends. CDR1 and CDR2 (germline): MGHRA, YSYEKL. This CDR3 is CASSQDGEETQYF. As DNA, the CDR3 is TGCGCCAGCAGCCAAGACGGGGAAGAGACCCAGTACTTC.

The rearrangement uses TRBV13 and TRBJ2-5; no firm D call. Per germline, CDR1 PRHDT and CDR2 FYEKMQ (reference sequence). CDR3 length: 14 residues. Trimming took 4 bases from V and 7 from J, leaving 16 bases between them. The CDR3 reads CASSSDGVGRTQYF. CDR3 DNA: TGTGCCAGCAGCTCGGACGGAGTTGGTCGGACCCAGTACTTC.

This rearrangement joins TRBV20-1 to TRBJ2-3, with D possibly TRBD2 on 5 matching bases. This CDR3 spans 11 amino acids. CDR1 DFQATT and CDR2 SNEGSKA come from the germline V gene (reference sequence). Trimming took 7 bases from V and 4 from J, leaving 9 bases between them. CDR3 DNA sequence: TGCAGTGTAACCGGGGCAGATACGCAGTATTTT. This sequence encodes CSVTGADTQYF.

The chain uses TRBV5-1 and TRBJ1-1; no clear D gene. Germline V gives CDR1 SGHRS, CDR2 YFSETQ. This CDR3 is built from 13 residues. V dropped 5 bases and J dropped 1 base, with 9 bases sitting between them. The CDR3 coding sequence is TGCGCCAGCAGACTTGTCACGAACACTGAAGCTTTCTTT. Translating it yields CASRLVTNTEAFF.

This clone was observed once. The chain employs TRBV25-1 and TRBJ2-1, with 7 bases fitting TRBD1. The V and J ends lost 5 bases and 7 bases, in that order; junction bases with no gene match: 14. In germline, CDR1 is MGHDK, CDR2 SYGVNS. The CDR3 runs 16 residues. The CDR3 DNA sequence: TGTGCCAGCAGTTCCTTCCAGGGGACAGAGGAAAATGAGCAGTTCTTC. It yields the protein CASSSFQGTEENEQFF.

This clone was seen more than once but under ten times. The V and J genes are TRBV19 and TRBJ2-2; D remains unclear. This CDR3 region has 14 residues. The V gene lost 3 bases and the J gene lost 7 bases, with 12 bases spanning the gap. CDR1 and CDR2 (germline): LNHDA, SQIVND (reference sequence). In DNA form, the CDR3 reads TGTGCCAGTAGTATGACGAGTGTTAGCGGGGAGCTGTTTTTT. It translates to CASSMTSVSGELFF.

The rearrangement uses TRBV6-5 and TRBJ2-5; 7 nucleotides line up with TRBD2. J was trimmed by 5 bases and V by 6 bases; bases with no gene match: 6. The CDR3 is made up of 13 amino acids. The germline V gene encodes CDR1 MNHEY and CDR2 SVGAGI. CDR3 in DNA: TGTGCCAGCAGCCAGACTAGCACGGAGACCCAGTACTTC. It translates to CASSQTSTETQYF.

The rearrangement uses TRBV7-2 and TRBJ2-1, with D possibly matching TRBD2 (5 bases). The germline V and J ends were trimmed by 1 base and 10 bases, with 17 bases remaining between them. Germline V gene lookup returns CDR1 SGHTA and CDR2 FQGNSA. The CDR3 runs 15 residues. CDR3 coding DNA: TGTGCCAGCAGCTTAGTATCAGACTATACGAAAGAGCAGTTCTTC. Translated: CASSLVSDYTKEQFF.

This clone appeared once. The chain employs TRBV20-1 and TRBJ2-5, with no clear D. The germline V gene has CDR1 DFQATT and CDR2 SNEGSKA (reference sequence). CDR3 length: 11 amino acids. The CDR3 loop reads CKGWHQETQYF. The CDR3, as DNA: TGCAAGGGCTGGCACCAAGAGACCCAGTACTTC.

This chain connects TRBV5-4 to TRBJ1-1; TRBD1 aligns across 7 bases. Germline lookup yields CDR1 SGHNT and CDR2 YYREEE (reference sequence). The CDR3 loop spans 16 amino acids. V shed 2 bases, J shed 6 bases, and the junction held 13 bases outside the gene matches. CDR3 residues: CASSLKGGPFYAEAFF. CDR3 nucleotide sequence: TGTGCCAGCAGCTTAAAAGGGGGCCCTTTTTACGCTGAAGCTTTCTTT.

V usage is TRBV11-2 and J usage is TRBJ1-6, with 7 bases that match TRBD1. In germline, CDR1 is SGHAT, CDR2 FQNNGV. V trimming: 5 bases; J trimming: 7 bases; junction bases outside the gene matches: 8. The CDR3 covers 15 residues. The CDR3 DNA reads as TGTGCCAGCAGCCCAATTGACAGGGACAATTCACCCCTCCACTTT. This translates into CASSPIDRDNSPLHF.

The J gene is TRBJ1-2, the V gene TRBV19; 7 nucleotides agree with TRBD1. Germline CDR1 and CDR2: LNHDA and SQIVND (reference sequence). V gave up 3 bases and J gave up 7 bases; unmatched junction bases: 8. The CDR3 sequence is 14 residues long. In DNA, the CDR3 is TGTGCCAGTAGTATGAAGGGGGCGATCGGTGGCTACACCTTC. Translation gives CASSMKGAIGGYTF.

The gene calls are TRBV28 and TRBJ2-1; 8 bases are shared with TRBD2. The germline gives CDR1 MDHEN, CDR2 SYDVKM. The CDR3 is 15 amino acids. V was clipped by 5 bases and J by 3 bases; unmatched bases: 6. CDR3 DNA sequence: TGTGCCAGCAGTCCCCGACTAGCGCACTACAATGAGCAGTTCTTC. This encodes CASSPRLAHYNEQFF.